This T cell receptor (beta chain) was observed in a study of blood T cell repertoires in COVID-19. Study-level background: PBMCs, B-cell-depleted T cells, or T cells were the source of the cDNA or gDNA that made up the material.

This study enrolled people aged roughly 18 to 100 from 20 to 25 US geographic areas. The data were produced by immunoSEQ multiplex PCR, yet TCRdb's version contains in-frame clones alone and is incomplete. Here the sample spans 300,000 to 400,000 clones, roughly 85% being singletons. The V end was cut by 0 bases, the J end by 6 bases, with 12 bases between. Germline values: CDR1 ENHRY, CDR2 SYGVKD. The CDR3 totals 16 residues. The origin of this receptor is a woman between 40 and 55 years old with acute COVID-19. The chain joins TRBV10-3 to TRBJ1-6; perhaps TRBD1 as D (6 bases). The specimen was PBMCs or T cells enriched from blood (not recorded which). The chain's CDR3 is CAISESLGGANSPLHF. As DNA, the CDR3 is TGTGCCATCAGTGAGTCATTAGGGGGGGCTAATTCACCCCTCCACTTT.